This T cell receptor (beta chain) was identified in a study of brain T cells in children with intractable seizures. Findings of the study overall: Absence of clones before surgery may stem from lower sequencing depth.

The V gene's germline CDR1 is ENHRY and CDR2 SYGVKD. V was clipped by 2 bases and J by 2 bases, with 7 bases between them. The CDR3 extends over 15 amino acids. On this clone: Antigen: not known.

Only in-frame clones appear in the TCRdb table, and some are missing; sequencing was by immunoSEQ multiplex PCR. The sample holds about 340,000 clones, 85% to 95% seen once. Time point given: blood from clinic visit 5 months post-surgery; TSC patient then seizure free. Only cases whose brain tissue showed the highest T cell transcript signatures were sequenced. At least one anti-epileptic drug was given before surgery. This receptor was identified in a boy in the first two years of life with tuberous sclerosis and intractable seizures. The sequences come from peripheral blood, collected about 5 months after surgery. The chain joins TRBV10-3 to TRBJ2-6; D unresolved. In nucleotides, the CDR3 is TGTGCCATCAGTGAGCCGGTAGCTGGGGCCAACGTCCTGACTTTC. Translation gives CAISEPVAGANVLTF.